The 24 T cell receptor beta chains given below trace back to one sample, sequenced in a study of T cell responses to AZD1222 COVID-19 vaccine. Profiled with immunoSEQ multiplex PCR; TCRdb holds only in-frame clones, not every one. Seen here are some 120,000 clones, about 85% observed once, and the top ten hold roughly 6.2%. This material consisted of peripheral blood, taken on day 0 of AZD1222 vaccination. The receptors here all came from an adult in good health.

The chain carries TRBV6-5 and TRBJ1-4; no clear D gene. Per the germline V gene, CDR1 is MNHEY and CDR2 is SVGAGI. Trimming took 6 bases from V and 3 from J, leaving 14 bases between them. The CDR3 contains 15 residues. The DNA for the CDR3 is TGTGCCAGCAGGCCCTGGTCCCCACCTAATGAAAAACTGTTTTTT. This encodes CASRPWSPPNEKLFF.

The chain is built from TRBV29-1 and TRBJ2-3; D is ambiguous. The V end was cut by 3 bases, the J end by 4 bases, with 11 bases between. The CDR3 extends over 13 amino acids. Germline loops: CDR1 SQVTM, CDR2 ANQGSEA. The CDR3 loop is CSVEWGRADTQYF. In DNA form, the CDR3 reads TGCAGCGTTGAGTGGGGTAGGGCAGATACGCAGTATTTT.

J is TRBJ2-1 and V is TRBV15; D perhaps matches TRBD2 (6 bases). Germline V gives CDR1 LNHNV, CDR2 YYDKDF (reference sequence). The CDR3 runs to 15 residues. Trimming took 3 bases from V and 0 from J, leaving 9 bases between them. In DNA, the CDR3 is TGTGCCACCAGCAGCGGGGGTACCTCCTACAATGAGCAGTTCTTC. Its protein product is CATSSGGTSYNEQFF. The full variable domain, with the rest looked up from reference TRBV15 and TRBJ2-1, is DAMVIQNPRYQVTQFGKPVTLSCSQTLNHNVMYWYQQKSSQAPKLLFHYYDKDFNNEADTPDNFQSRRPNTSFCFLDIRSPGLGDTAMYLCATSSGGTSYNEQFFGPGTRLTVL.

This clone has just a few counts. This chain uses TRBV6-5 with TRBJ1-3; no clear D gene. This CDR3 is built from 15 residues. Trimming removed 7 bases from V and 5 bases from J, with 18 bases in between. Germline CDR1 is MNHEY and CDR2 is SVGAGI. CDR3 DNA: TGTGCCAGCATCTCAATAGGCGCGAAGAGAAACACCATATATTTT. Protein sequence: CASISIGAKRNTIYF.

The CDR3 region has the DNA TGTGCCAGCAGTTCCCCAGACAGACATAGCAATCAGCCCCAGCATTTT. It encodes CASSSPDRHSNQPQHF. The chain couples TRBV28 to TRBJ1-5; D is perhaps TRBD1 (5 bases). The germline CDR1 and CDR2 sequences are MDHEN and SYDVKM. V was cut by 4 bases and J by 0 bases, with 13 bases left in between. The CDR3 runs to 16 residues.

The rearrangement uses TRBV19 and TRBJ1-1; a weak D match, TRBD1 (5 bases). Germline V lookup: CDR1 LNHDA, CDR2 SQIVND (reference sequence). The CDR3 covers 15 residues. The V gene lost 5 bases and the J gene lost 1 base, with 14 bases spanning the gap. CDR3 sequence (DNA): TGTGCCAGTAGTCAGGGTCGATCCGCGAACACTGAAGCTTTCTTT. Translation gives CASSQGRSANTEAFF.

V is TRBV10-3 and J is TRBJ2-5; the D gene is possibly TRBD2 (5 bases). Per the germline V gene, CDR1 is ENHRY and CDR2 is SYGVKD. Trimming left V 6 bases short and J 4 bases short, with 21 bases between. This CDR3 has 16 amino acids. The CDR3 DNA follows: TGTGCCATCAGGGGCACGAGGGCCCCGGATGGAGAGACCCAGTACTTC. This codes for CAIRGTRAPDGETQYF.

This clone was recorded only once. The chain uses TRBV6-5 and TRBJ2-3; TRBD1 aligns across 8 bases. The CDR3 contains 15 residues. Losses at the gene ends were 7 bases for V and 6 bases for J; bases not matched to a gene: 12. CDR1 is MNHEY and CDR2 is SVGAGI in the germline V gene. As DNA, the CDR3 is TGTGCCAGCACCCCAGACAGGGGCCCTGATGATACGCAGTATTTT. Its translation is CASTPDRGPDDTQYF.

This clone turned up a few times. This chain connects TRBV10-2 to TRBJ1-2, with a tentative D call TRBD1 (5 bases). The CDR3 covers 15 residues. The germline V and J ends were trimmed by 2 bases and 8 bases, with 18 bases remaining between them. Germline-derived CDR1 and CDR2 are WSHSY and SAAADI. The CDR3 spells CASSERVVGGGGYTF. In DNA, the CDR3 is TGCGCCAGCAGTGAGCGCGTCGTCGGGGGTGGGGGCTACACCTTC.

The chain recombines TRBV11-2 with TRBJ1-1; unclear D gene. V gave up 1 base and J gave up 3 bases, with 9 bases separating them. This CDR3 spans 14 amino acids. Per germline, CDR1 SGHAT and CDR2 FQNNGV. The CDR3 nucleotides read TGTGCCAGCAGCTTAGTTAGGCCGGACACTGAAGCTTTCTTT. Amino acid sequence: CASSLVRPDTEAFF.

The V gene is TRBV19, the J gene TRBJ1-2; D is undetermined. CDR3 length equals 15 residues. V lost 0 bases and J 4 bases, leaving 12 bases between the germline ends. Germline V lookup: CDR1 LNHDA, CDR2 SQIVND (reference sequence). CDR3 nucleotides: TGTGCCAGTAGTATAGACCCCACGGTGGGCTATGGCTACACCTTC. Its protein is CASSIDPTVGYGYTF.

This chain uses TRBV5-4 with TRBJ1-1; D not certain. This CDR3 contains 13 residues. V gave up 1 base and J gave up 4 bases, with 8 bases separating them. The germline CDR1 and CDR2 sequences are SGHNT and YYREEE (reference sequence). In nucleotides, the CDR3 is TGTGCCAGCAGCTTGTACGGAGGCACTGAAGCTTTCTTT. Protein product: CASSLYGGTEAFF. Drawing the rest from reference TRBV5-4 and TRBJ1-1, the complete variable domain is ETGVTQSPTHLIKTRGQQVTLRCSSQSGHNTVSWYQQALGQGPQFIFQYYREEENGRGNFPPRFSGLQFPNYSSELNVNALELDDSALYLCASSLYGGTEAFFGQGTRLTVV.

The chain links TRBV11-3 to TRBJ2-1, with D tentatively TRBD1 or TRBD2 (5 bases each). The V end was cut by 4 bases, the J end by 5 bases, with 12 bases between. The CDR3 spans 14 residues. The germline V gene encodes CDR1 SGHNT and CDR2 YENEEA. The CDR3 sequence is CASSSRWGNNEQFF. In DNA form, the CDR3 reads TGTGCCAGCAGCTCGAGGTGGGGGAACAATGAGCAGTTCTTC.

This clone was recorded many times. The chain recombines TRBV28 with TRBJ1-2, with D hard to call. V gave up 3 bases and J gave up 6 bases, with 14 bases separating them. CDR3 length equals 14 residues. Germline CDR1 reads MDHEN; CDR2 reads SYDVKM. CDR3 nucleotide sequence: TGTGCCAGCAGTTTTACTGAGGGATGGGATGGCTACACCTTC. It yields the protein CASSFTEGWDGYTF.

This clone occurred a few times. The chain has TRBV9 and TRBJ2-7; TRBD1 might be the D (5 bases). Per the germline V gene, CDR1 is SGDLS and CDR2 is YYNGEE. V lost 0 bases to trimming and J lost 5 bases, with 12 bases between them. This CDR3 contains 14 residues. CDR3 sequence: CASSVGTLPNEQYF. CDR3 nucleotide sequence: TGTGCCAGCAGCGTAGGGACATTGCCGAACGAGCAGTACTTC.

This rearrangement joins TRBV12-3 or TRBV12-4 to TRBJ2-2; D may be TRBD1 (6 bases). This CDR3 spans 13 amino acids. Trimming pared 7 bases from V and 5 bases from J, leaving 11 bases between. The CDR3 loop is CASTQGTTGELFF. The CDR3 DNA is TGTGCCAGCACCCAGGGGACAACCGGGGAGCTGTTTTTT.

Remarks on this clone: Since the CDR3 does not end with the conserved phenylalanine or tryptophan, this likely comes from a read error. Because the CDR3's place on the DNA is in doubt, the DNA is left out and the CDR3 is given as listed by TCRdb. The chain recombines TRBV21-1 with TRBJ1-2; the table's D call of TRBD1 was not tested on the DNA. TRBV21-1 is given as a pseudogene. The CDR3 spans 9 amino acids, including both terminal residues. The CDR3 region is CASSNTGIG.

The V call is TRBV5-1, the J call TRBJ2-7; maybe TRBD2 (5 bases). Trimming removed 3 bases at V and 5 bases at J, with 9 bases between. Germline V gene data show CDR1 as SGHRS and CDR2 as YFSETQ. This CDR3 is 12 amino acids long. CDR3 protein: CASSSLGNEQYF. The DNA for the CDR3 is TGCGCCAGCAGCTCCCTCGGGAACGAGCAGTACTTC.

V and J are TRBV30 and TRBJ1-1; tentative D call: TRBD1 (5 bases). Deletions cut 5 bases from V and 6 bases from J, with 13 bases between. Germline CDR1 and CDR2: GTSNPN and SVGIG (reference sequence). This CDR3 contains 12 residues. CDR3 region: CAWGGGLAEAFF. CDR3 sequence (DNA): TGTGCCTGGGGCGGGGGGTTAGCTGAAGCTTTCTTT.

The V call is TRBV28, the J call TRBJ1-5, with D possibly matching TRBD1 (6 bases). Germline V CDR1 and CDR2: MDHEN, SYDVKM. This CDR3 region has 13 residues. V was clipped by 8 bases and J by 3 bases, with 11 bases between them. The CDR3 is CASLDSNNQPQHF. As DNA, the CDR3 is TGTGCCAGCCTGGACAGCAACAATCAGCCCCAGCATTTT. The full variable domain, its missing parts supplied by reference TRBV28 and TRBJ1-5, is DVKVTQSSRYLVKRTGEKVFLECVQDMDHENMFWYRQDPGLGLRLIYFSYDVKMKEKGDIPEGYSVSREKKERFSLILESASTNQTSMYLCASLDSNNQPQHFGDGTRLSIL.

The chain combines TRBV9 with TRBJ1-1; D perhaps matches TRBD1 (6 bases). V shed 4 bases and J shed 2 bases, with 12 bases lying between them. CDR3 length: 14 amino acids. Germline V CDR1 and CDR2: SGDLS, YYNGEE. CDR3 protein: CASSPDRLNTEAFF. The CDR3 DNA sequence: TGTGCCAGCAGCCCCGACAGGCTTAACACTGAAGCTTTCTTT.

V usage is TRBV7-6 and J usage is TRBJ1-2, with D perhaps matching TRBD1 (6 bases). CDR1 SGHVS and CDR2 FNYEAQ come from the germline V gene. Between the trimmed V and J ends, which lost 0 bases and 1 base, there was a span of 18 bases. CDR3 length: 18 residues. CDR3 DNA: TGTGCCAGCAGCTTAGCGGGGTCAGTGGCAGGGGATAACTATGGCTACACCTTC. This codes for CASSLAGSVAGDNYGYTF.

The rearrangement uses TRBV11-2 and TRBJ1-1; no clear D. The V and J ends lost 1 base and 9 bases respectively, with 12 bases between them. The CDR3 contains 13 residues. Germline CDR1 is SGHAT and CDR2 is FQNNGV. The CDR3: CASSLVVDGQAFF. The CDR3 DNA reads as TGTGCCAGCAGCTTAGTAGTCGACGGACAAGCTTTCTTT.

J is TRBJ1-2 and V is TRBV6-5; D is perhaps TRBD1 (5 bases). Germline V lookup: CDR1 MNHEY, CDR2 SVGAGI. This CDR3 is 15 amino acids long. V gave up 5 bases and J gave up 4 bases, with 17 bases separating them. This CDR3 is CASSPRGRDGYGYTF. CDR3 bases: TGTGCCAGCAGTCCCCGTGGGAGGGACGGCTATGGCTACACCTTC.